The 27 T cell receptor beta chains reported below all come from one sample, sequenced in a study of shared clonotypes between healthy human individuals. Produced via immunoSEQ multiplex PCR; TCRdb's table is partial and in-frame only. The sample lists approximately 330,000 clones; around 67% were seen once. The sample was memory CD4+ T cells sorted from blood. Subset in this sample: CD45RA-negative fraction. Source of these receptors: a man under 40 in good health.

The chain employs TRBV19 and TRBJ1-5; possibly TRBD1 for D (5 bases). The CDR3 extends over 16 amino acids. Trimming stripped 7 bases from V and 6 bases from J, with 22 bases between. Germline assignment: CDR1 LNHDA and CDR2 SQIVND (reference sequence). The CDR3 DNA is TGTGCCAGTACCACGGAGGGAGGGCGGGGGAGTCAGCCCCAGCATTTT. Its protein is CASTTEGGRGSQPQHF.

The chain recombines TRBV5-6 with TRBJ2-5; 7 bases line up with TRBD2. The J segment lost 9 bases and the V segment lost 1 base, leaving 3 bases of the junction unmatched. CDR1 is SGHDT and CDR2 is YYEEEE in the germline V gene. This CDR3 is 12 amino acids long. The CDR3 is CASSLTAGAQYF. The DNA of the CDR3 is TGTGCCAGCAGCTTGACCGCGGGGGCCCAGTACTTC.

V and J are TRBV28 and TRBJ1-5, with 8 bases aligning to TRBD1. CDR1 is MDHEN, CDR2 SYDVKM, per germline. The CDR3 is 16 amino acids. The J segment lost 3 bases and the V segment lost 4 bases, leaving 8 bases of the junction unmatched. The CDR3 DNA follows: TGTGCCAGCAGTTCAGGGGGCGATCGGCCCAATCAGCCCCAGCATTTT. Translated: CASSSGGDRPNQPQHF. Combining the CDR3 with reference TRBV28 and TRBJ1-5 gives the whole variable domain DVKVTQSSRYLVKRTGEKVFLECVQDMDHENMFWYRQDPGLGLRLIYFSYDVKMKEKGDIPEGYSVSREKKERFSLILESASTNQTSMYLCASSSGGDRPNQPQHFGDGTRLSIL.

This rearrangement joins TRBV5-1 to TRBJ1-2; 8 bases are shared with TRBD1. The trim removed 3 bases at V and 2 bases at J, leaving 6 bases unmatched. This CDR3 has 15 residues. Germline V gene sequence: CDR1 SGHRS, CDR2 YFSETQ. CDR3: CASSSSTGENYGYTF. The CDR3, as DNA: TGCGCCAGCAGCTCCTCGACAGGGGAAAACTATGGCTACACCTTC.

This rearrangement joins TRBV7-2 to TRBJ2-1; possibly TRBD2 for D (6 bases). Trimming removed 5 bases from V and 9 bases from J, with 17 bases in between. The CDR3 sequence is 14 residues long. From germline, CDR1 is SGHTA and CDR2 FQGNSA. CDR3 region: CASSSGSGGVEQFF. The CDR3 DNA reads as TGTGCCAGCAGCAGTGGTAGTGGAGGGGTTGAGCAGTTCTTC.

The chain is built from TRBV7-8 and TRBJ2-7; D is undetermined. CDR1 and CDR2 (germline): SGHVS, FQNEAQ. The length of the CDR3 is 16 residues. V gave up 1 base and J gave up 2 bases, with 15 bases separating them. The CDR3 sequence is CASSLGALHNAYEQYF. CDR3 DNA: TGTGCCAGCAGCTTAGGCGCGCTACACAATGCCTACGAGCAGTACTTC.

V usage is TRBV10-2 and J usage is TRBJ1-5; 9 nucleotides match TRBD1. The CDR3 runs 15 residues. Germline CDR1 WSHSY, CDR2 SAAADI. V was clipped by 6 bases and J by 6 bases; unmatched bases: 9. The CDR3 loop is CASRRGQGLGQPQHF. The CDR3 DNA follows: TGCGCCAGCAGAAGGGGACAGGGACTGGGTCAGCCCCAGCATTTT.

CDR3 DNA sequence: TGTGCCAGCAGTGAAGTTTTAGGACTAGCGGATTCCTTTTACAATGAGCAGTTCTTC. Translated: CASSEVLGLADSFYNEQFF. V usage is TRBV2 and J usage is TRBJ2-1, with TRBD2 identical over 10 bases. Germline V lookup: CDR1 SNHLY, CDR2 FYNNEI. Trimming removed 1 base from V and 4 bases from J; junction bases left unmatched: 13. This CDR3 has 19 residues.

The chain has TRBV5-1 and TRBJ2-7, with D uncertain. This CDR3 has 14 residues. Deletions cut 0 bases from V and 2 bases from J, with 9 bases between. The V gene's germline CDR1 is SGHRS and CDR2 YFSETQ. DNA of the CDR3: TGCGCCAGCAGCTTGGATGGTAGCCCCTACGAGCAGTACTTC. It translates to CASSLDGSPYEQYF. Full variable domain (outside the CDR3, taken from reference TRBV5-1 and TRBJ2-7): KAGVTQTPRYLIKTRGQQVTLSCSPISGHRSVSWYQQTPGQGLQFLFEYFSETQRNKGNFPGRFSGRQFSNSRSEMNVSTLELGDSALYLCASSLDGSPYEQYFGPGTRLTVT.

Only a few counts were recorded for this clone. The chain employs TRBV14 and TRBJ1-3, with TRBD1 identical over 7 bases. V was pared by 5 bases and J by 1 base, with 8 bases of the junction left unmatched. CDR3 size: 16 residues. Germline V gives CDR1 SGHDN, CDR2 FVKESK. Here the CDR3 reads CASSYGTAPSGNTIYF. As DNA, the CDR3 is TGTGCCAGCAGCTACGGGACAGCGCCTTCTGGAAACACCATATATTTT.

The chain links TRBV7-8 to TRBJ2-3, with no clear D. V was pared by 0 bases and J by 6 bases, with 16 bases between. The CDR3 covers 16 residues. Germline assignment: CDR1 SGHVS and CDR2 FQNEAQ. Here the CDR3 DNA reads TGTGCCAGCAGCTTAGCGTTACCGGACCAAGGGGATACGCAGTATTTT. Translated, it gives CASSLALPDQGDTQYF.

In DNA, the CDR3 is TGCGCCAGCAGCTCGGACCCGGGGCGGGAGCAGTACTTC. Protein: CASSSDPGREQYF. The V and J genes are TRBV5-1 and TRBJ2-7; either TRBD1 or TRBD2 may supply D (5 bases each). Germline CDR1 SGHRS, CDR2 YFSETQ. CDR3 size: 13 residues. V lost 3 bases and J lost 7, with 14 bases in between.

This chain links TRBV15 with TRBJ1-1; tentatively, D is TRBD1 (5 bases). Deletions cut 3 bases from V and 5 bases from J, with 16 bases between. Germline CDR1 LNHNV, CDR2 YYDKDF (reference sequence). There are 15 residues in the CDR3. As DNA, the CDR3 is TGTGCCACCAGCAGCAACGCCCCGGGGGGGACTGAAGCTTTCTTT. Amino acids: CATSSNAPGGTEAFF.

This rearrangement joins TRBV2 to TRBJ2-7; 11 nucleotides agree with TRBD2. CDR1 and CDR2 from the germline V gene are SNHLY and FYNNEI. The CDR3 length is 15 residues. V gave up 6 bases and J gave up 6 bases; unmatched junction bases: 10. The CDR3 protein is CASRPPGLAVSEQYF. CDR3 sequence (DNA): TGTGCCAGCAGACCTCCGGGACTAGCGGTCTCCGAGCAGTACTTC.

The chain carries TRBV10-3 and TRBJ2-6; D uncertain. V lost 6 bases and J lost 0, with 3 bases in between. CDR1 is ENHRY, CDR2 SYGVKD, per germline. The CDR3 totals 13 residues. CDR3 region: CAIRTSGANVLTF. The CDR3 nucleotides read TGTGCCATCAGGACCTCTGGGGCCAACGTCCTGACTTTC.

The sample holds many counts of this clone. This chain links TRBV6-1 with TRBJ2-7; 7 nucleotides agree with TRBD2. Trimming at V came to 6 bases and at J to 3 bases, leaving 5 bases not matched to a gene. Germline V gives CDR1 MNHNS, CDR2 SASEGT. The CDR3 has 13 residues. The chain's CDR3 is CASRRGSNYEQYF. CDR3 nucleotide sequence: TGTGCCAGCAGGCGGGGGTCGAACTACGAGCAGTACTTC.

This chain links TRBV20-1 with TRBJ2-5; 7 bases line up with TRBD1. Germline trimming cut 5 bases from V and 5 bases from J; bases unmatched to any gene: 2. In germline, CDR1 is DFQATT, CDR2 SNEGSKA (reference sequence). The CDR3 runs 11 residues. DNA for the CDR3: TGCAGTGCTCGACAGGGTGAGACCCAGTACTTC. This codes for CSARQGETQYF.

The chain uses TRBV5-1 and TRBJ2-3; D might be TRBD1 (6 bases). This CDR3 spans 14 amino acids. V gave up 4 bases and J gave up 3 bases, with 12 bases separating them. Per the germline V gene, CDR1 is SGHRS and CDR2 is YFSETQ. The CDR3 coding sequence is TGCGCCAGCAGCCTCGTCCAGGGGACAGATACGCAGTATTTT. Its protein product is CASSLVQGTDTQYF.

The CDR3: CASSVVPGPVQGAYEAFF. In nucleotides, the CDR3 is TGTGCCAGCAGCGTAGTGCCCGGCCCGGTACAGGGGGCCTATGAAGCTTTCTTT. The gene calls are TRBV9 and TRBJ1-1, with 9 positions matching TRBD1. This CDR3 spans 18 amino acids. Germline trimming cut 0 bases from V and 7 bases from J; bases unmatched to any gene: 16. CDR1 is SGDLS, CDR2 YYNGEE, per germline.

V and J are TRBV10-3 and TRBJ2-7; TRBD2 matches at 11 bases. J gave up 6 bases and V 8 bases, and 9 bases lay outside the gene matches. Germline loops: CDR1 ENHRY, CDR2 SYGVKD. The CDR3 loop spans 14 amino acids. In DNA form, the CDR3 reads TGTGCCATCTCGACTAGCGGGAATTCTGGCGAGCAGTACTTC. Translated, it gives CAISTSGNSGEQYF.

The V gene is TRBV5-1, the J gene TRBJ2-5; D is perhaps TRBD2 (5 bases). The CDR3 runs to 15 residues. V gave up 1 base and J gave up 3 bases, with 13 bases separating them. From germline, CDR1 is SGHRS and CDR2 YFSETQ. The chain's CDR3 is CASSLSLGVEETQYF. DNA for the CDR3: TGCGCCAGCAGCTTGAGCTTGGGAGTAGAAGAGACCCAGTACTTC. Filled out from reference TRBV5-1 and TRBJ2-5, the complete variable domain reads KAGVTQTPRYLIKTRGQQVTLSCSPISGHRSVSWYQQTPGQGLQFLFEYFSETQRNKGNFPGRFSGRQFSNSRSEMNVSTLELGDSALYLCASSLSLGVEETQYFGPGTRLLVL.

The count of this clone is one. The rearrangement joins TRBV5-1 to TRBJ2-1, with 10 positions matching TRBD2. The germline V gene encodes CDR1 SGHRS and CDR2 YFSETQ. Losses at the gene ends were 2 bases for V and 9 bases for J; bases not matched to a gene: 11. CDR3 length: 16 residues. The CDR3 DNA sequence: TGCGCCAGCAGCTTTTTGGCTAGCGGGAGTGGTGTTGAGCAGTTCTTC. It translates to CASSFLASGSGVEQFF.

This clone was found a few times. Additional DNA sequences in this sample encode the identical CDR3. The rearrangement links TRBV7-3 to TRBJ2-1; no definite D call. CDR1 SGHTA and CDR2 FQGTGA come from the germline V gene. Trimming shortened V by 3 bases and J by 9 bases, and 9 bases separated the two germline ends. The CDR3 has 12 amino acids. The CDR3 loop is CASSLSRGEQFF. The CDR3 DNA is TGTGCCAGCAGCTTGAGTCGAGGTGAGCAGTTCTTC.

V usage is TRBV7-9 and J usage is TRBJ2-7; a possible D gene is TRBD1 (6 bases). The V end was cut by 1 base, the J end by 3 bases, with 10 bases between. Looked up from germline, CDR1 is SEHNR and CDR2 is FQNEAQ (reference sequence). The CDR3 spans 14 residues. Here the CDR3 DNA reads TGTGCCAGCAGCTTAGGGGCAGGGGTCTACGAGCAGTACTTC. This gives the protein CASSLGAGVYEQYF.

This clone was picked up many times. The chain is built from TRBV27 and TRBJ2-4; 8 bases match TRBD2. The CDR3 has 16 amino acids. CDR1 is MNHEY, CDR2 SMNVEV, per germline (reference sequence). V trimming: 6 bases; J trimming: 2 bases; junction bases outside the gene matches: 9. CDR3 nucleotide sequence: TGTGCCAGCAGGGCGGGGCGGGGGGCCACCAAAAACATTCAGTACTTC. As protein: CASRAGRGATKNIQYF.

V gene TRBV29-1 combines with J gene TRBJ2-1; the D gene is possibly TRBD2 (6 bases). Trimming cost V 6 bases and J 7 bases, with 10 bases left between them. Germline CDR1 is SQVTM and CDR2 is ANQGSEA. The CDR3 is 11 residues long. The CDR3: CSVPSGNEQFF. In DNA form, the CDR3 reads TGCAGCGTCCCCAGCGGGAATGAGCAGTTCTTC.

The rearrangement joins TRBV14 to TRBJ1-4; tentatively, D is TRBD1 (5 bases). Germline CDR1 SGHDN, CDR2 FVKESK. V was trimmed by 3 bases and J by 8 bases, leaving 19 bases between them. This CDR3 comprises 16 residues. CDR3 coding DNA: TGTGCCAGCAGCCACGGATTCACAGGTTTTGAAGAAAAACTGTTTTTT. Translating gives CASSHGFTGFEEKLFF.